These 11 T cell receptor beta chains were sequenced from one sample in a study of blood T cell repertoires in COVID-19. The table came from immunoSEQ multiplex PCR; TCRdb's copy has only in-frame clones and leaves some out. The profile shows 260,000 or so clones, around 82% of them singletons. Sequences were obtained from peripheral blood. The receptors shown here come from a man older than 75 with acute or convalescent COVID-19.

This chain uses TRBV3-1 (or the pseudogene TRBV3-2) with TRBJ1-5, with D uncertain. The CDR3 totals 15 residues. Trimming left V 0 bases short and J 5 bases short, with 11 bases between. CDR1 and CDR2 (germline): LGHDT, YNNKEL (reference sequence). The CDR3 spells CASSQDPTIYQPQHF. CDR3 DNA sequence: TGTGCCAGCAGCCAAGACCCGACAATCTATCAGCCCCAGCATTTT.

The chain recombines TRBV6-1 with TRBJ1-3; D unclear. Germline V CDR1 and CDR2: MNHNS, SASEGT. The V and J ends lost 2 bases and 1 base respectively, with 15 bases between them. The CDR3 has 17 amino acids. The CDR3: CASSETNSLRSGNTIYF. DNA for the CDR3: TGTGCCAGCAGTGAAACGAACAGCCTAAGGTCTGGAAACACCATATATTTT.

The rearrangement links TRBV20-1 to TRBJ2-1; 11 positions match TRBD2. Losses at the gene ends were 3 bases for V and 1 base for J; bases not matched to a gene: 2. The CDR3 runs 15 residues. In germline, CDR1 is DFQATT, CDR2 SNEGSKA (reference sequence). CDR3 nucleotides: TGCAGTGCTAGTAGCGGGAGGGGTTCCTACAATGAGCAGTTCTTC. Translated, it gives CSASSGRGSYNEQFF.

The chain is built from TRBV28 and TRBJ2-3, with D possibly being TRBD1 (5 bases). The CDR3 sequence is 15 residues long. V lost 3 bases to trimming and J lost 2 bases, with 12 bases between them. Germline loops: CDR1 MDHEN, CDR2 SYDVKM. DNA of the CDR3: TGTGCCAGCAGTTTCTGGCAGGGAAACACAGATACGCAGTATTTT. Its translation: CASSFWQGNTDTQYF.

This rearrangement joins TRBV28 to TRBJ2-7; 12 bases align to TRBD2. V was pared by 3 bases and J by 2 bases, with 5 bases of the junction left unmatched. The CDR3 spans 16 residues. CDR1 and CDR2 from the germline V gene are MDHEN and SYDVKM. The CDR3, as DNA: TGTGCCAGCAGTTTCCCGCTAGCGGGAGGGACCTACGAGCAGTACTTC. Protein product: CASSFPLAGGTYEQYF.

For this clone: The junction shows a germline mismatch at one end, possibly a read error. The V call is TRBV6-1, the J call TRBJ1-1, with no clear D. The CDR3 loop spans 13 amino acids. Germline CDR1 and CDR2: MNHNS and SASEGT. The CDR3 sequence is CASCEFMNTEAFF. CDR3 sequence (DNA): TGTGCCAGCTGTGAATTCATGAACACTGAAGCTTTCTTT.

The DNA of the CDR3 is TGTGCCAGCAGTCCGGGAGGCCCAAGGGGTACGCAGTATTTT. Translation: CASSPGGPRGTQYF. The chain is built from TRBV6-5 and TRBJ2-3; the match to TRBD2 covers 7 bases. Trimming cost V 5 bases and J 8 bases; bases outside gene matches: 10. The CDR3 sequence is 14 residues long. From germline, CDR1 is MNHEY and CDR2 SVGAGI.

CDR3 region: CASSPGRGFPQETQYF. The CDR3, as DNA: TGCGCCAGCAGCCCCGGCCGCGGTTTTCCCCAAGAGACCCAGTACTTC. The V call is TRBV4-1, the J call TRBJ2-5; D is ambiguous. The CDR3 extends over 16 amino acids. The germline V gene encodes CDR1 MGHRA and CDR2 YSYEKL. The germline V and J ends were trimmed by 4 bases and 1 base, with 16 bases remaining between them.

This clone has more than one count but fewer than ten. The V call is TRBV6-1, the J call TRBJ2-7; D unclear. The V end was cut by 2 bases, the J end by 2 bases, with 10 bases between. This CDR3 spans 14 amino acids. Germline V gives CDR1 MNHNS, CDR2 SASEGT. CDR3 nucleotides: TGTGCCAGCAGTGAATTGGCCCCAACCTACGAGCAGTACTTC. Its translation: CASSELAPTYEQYF.

This clone was observed a single time. The V and J genes are TRBV6-5 and TRBJ1-6; 7 bases agree with TRBD1. Germline-derived CDR1 and CDR2 are MNHEY and SVGAGI. With V trimmed by 7 bases and J by 2 bases, 5 bases remained unmatched. The CDR3 is 15 residues long. CDR3 nucleotides: TGTGCCAGCAACGACAGGGAAACCTATAATTCACCCCTCCACTTT. Translating it yields CASNDRETYNSPLHF.

The chain uses TRBV5-1 and TRBJ1-5; TRBD1 might be the D (5 bases). Germline V gene sequence: CDR1 SGHRS, CDR2 YFSETQ. The CDR3 loop spans 15 amino acids. Deletions cut 2 bases from V and 0 bases from J, with 9 bases between. The CDR3 region is CASSFDSNSNQPQHF. CDR3 coding DNA: TGCGCCAGCAGCTTCGACAGTAATAGCAATCAGCCCCAGCATTTT. The full variable domain, in which reference TRBV5-1 and TRBJ1-5 provide the parts outside the CDR3, is KAGVTQTPRYLIKTRGQQVTLSCSPISGHRSVSWYQQTPGQGLQFLFEYFSETQRNKGNFPGRFSGRQFSNSRSEMNVSTLELGDSALYLCASSFDSNSNQPQHFGDGTRLSIL.